This T cell receptor beta chain was recovered during a study of T cell responses to AZD1222 COVID-19 vaccine. Overall study results and limits: The sample set comprised mostly white British donors with more females, and clonal diversity was possibly underestimated. No day 14 peak samples; only post-peak repertoires were characterized.

Profiled with immunoSEQ multiplex PCR; TCRdb holds only in-frame clones, not every one. The sample lists about 72,000 clones, about 89% occurring once. Concerning this clone itself: Antigen unknown.

The CDR3 totals 14 residues. Germline V CDR1 and CDR2: SNHLY, FYNNEI. After removal of 6 bases from V and 5 bases from J, the junction contained 7 bases not matched to a gene. The rearrangement uses TRBV2 and TRBJ2-1; TRBD2 agrees at 7 bases. The material sequenced was peripheral blood, taken 28 days after the second AZD1222 dose. This receptor was obtained from an adult who received the AZD1222 COVID-19 vaccine. The CDR3 nucleotides are TGTGCCAGCAGAAGGGACTACCCAAACAATGAGCAGTTCTTC. Its protein is CASRRDYPNNEQFF.